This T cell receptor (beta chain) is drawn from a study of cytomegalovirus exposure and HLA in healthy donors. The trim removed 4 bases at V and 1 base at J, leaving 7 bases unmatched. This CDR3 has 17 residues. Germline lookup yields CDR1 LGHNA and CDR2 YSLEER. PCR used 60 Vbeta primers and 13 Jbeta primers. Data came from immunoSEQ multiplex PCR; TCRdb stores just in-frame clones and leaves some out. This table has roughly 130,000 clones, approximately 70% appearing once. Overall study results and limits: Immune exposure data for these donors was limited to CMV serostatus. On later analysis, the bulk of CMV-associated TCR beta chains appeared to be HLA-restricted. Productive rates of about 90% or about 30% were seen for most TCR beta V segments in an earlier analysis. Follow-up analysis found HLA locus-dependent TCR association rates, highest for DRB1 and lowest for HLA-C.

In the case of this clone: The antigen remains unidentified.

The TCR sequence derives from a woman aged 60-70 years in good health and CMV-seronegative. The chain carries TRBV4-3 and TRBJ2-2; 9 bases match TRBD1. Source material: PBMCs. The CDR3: CASSPTRGQGNTGELFF. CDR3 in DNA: TGCGCCAGCAGCCCAACTAGGGGACAGGGGAACACCGGGGAGCTGTTTTTT.